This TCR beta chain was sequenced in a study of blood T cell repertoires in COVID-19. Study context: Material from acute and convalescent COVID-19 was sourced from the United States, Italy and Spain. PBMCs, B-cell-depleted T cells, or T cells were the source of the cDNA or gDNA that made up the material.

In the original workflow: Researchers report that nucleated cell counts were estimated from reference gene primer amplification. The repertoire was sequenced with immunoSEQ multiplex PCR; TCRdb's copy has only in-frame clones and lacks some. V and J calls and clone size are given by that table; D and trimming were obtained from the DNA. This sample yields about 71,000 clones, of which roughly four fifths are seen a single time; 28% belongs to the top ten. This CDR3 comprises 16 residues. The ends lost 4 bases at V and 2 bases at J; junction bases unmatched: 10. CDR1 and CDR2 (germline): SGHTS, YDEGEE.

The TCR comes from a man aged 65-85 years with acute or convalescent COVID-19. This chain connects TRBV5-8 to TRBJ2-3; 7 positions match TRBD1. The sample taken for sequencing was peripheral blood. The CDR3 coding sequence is TGTGCCAGCAGCCCAGGGACAGCGACGTACACAGATACGCAGTATTTT. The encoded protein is CASSPGTATYTDTQYF.